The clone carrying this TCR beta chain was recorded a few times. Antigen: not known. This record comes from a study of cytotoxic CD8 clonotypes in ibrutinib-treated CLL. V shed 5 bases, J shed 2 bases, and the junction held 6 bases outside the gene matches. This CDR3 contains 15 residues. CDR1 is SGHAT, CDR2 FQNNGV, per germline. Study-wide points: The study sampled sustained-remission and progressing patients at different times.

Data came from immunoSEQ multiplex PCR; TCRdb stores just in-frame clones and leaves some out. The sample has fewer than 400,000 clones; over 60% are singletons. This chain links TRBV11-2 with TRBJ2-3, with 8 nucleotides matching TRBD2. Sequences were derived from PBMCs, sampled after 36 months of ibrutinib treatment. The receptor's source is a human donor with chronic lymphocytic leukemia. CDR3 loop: CASSDGLANTDTQYF. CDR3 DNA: TGTGCCAGCAGCGACGGACTAGCCAACACAGATACGCAGTATTTT.